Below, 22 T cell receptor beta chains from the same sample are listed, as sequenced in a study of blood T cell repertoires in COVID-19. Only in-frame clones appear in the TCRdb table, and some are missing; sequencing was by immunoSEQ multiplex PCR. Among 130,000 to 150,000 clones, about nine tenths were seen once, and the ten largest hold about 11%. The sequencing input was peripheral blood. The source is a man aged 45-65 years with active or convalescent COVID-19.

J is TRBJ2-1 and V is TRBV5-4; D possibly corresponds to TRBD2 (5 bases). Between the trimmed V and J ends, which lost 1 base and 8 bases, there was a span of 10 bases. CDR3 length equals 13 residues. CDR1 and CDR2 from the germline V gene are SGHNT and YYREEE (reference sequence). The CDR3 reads CASSLREGYEQFF. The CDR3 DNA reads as TGTGCCAGCAGCTTGCGCGAGGGCTATGAGCAGTTCTTC.

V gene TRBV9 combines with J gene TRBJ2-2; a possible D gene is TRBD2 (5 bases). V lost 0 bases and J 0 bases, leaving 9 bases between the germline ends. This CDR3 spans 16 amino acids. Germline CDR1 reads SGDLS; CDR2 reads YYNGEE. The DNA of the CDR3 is TGTGCCAGCAGCGTAGATACGGGGACGAACACCGGGGAGCTGTTTTTT. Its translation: CASSVDTGTNTGELFF.

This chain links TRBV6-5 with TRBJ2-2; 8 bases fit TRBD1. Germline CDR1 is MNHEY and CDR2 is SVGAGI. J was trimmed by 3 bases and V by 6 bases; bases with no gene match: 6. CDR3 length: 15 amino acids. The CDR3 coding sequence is TGTGCCAGCAGCCTGGACAGGGCGGACACCGGGGAGCTGTTTTTT. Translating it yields CASSLDRADTGELFF.

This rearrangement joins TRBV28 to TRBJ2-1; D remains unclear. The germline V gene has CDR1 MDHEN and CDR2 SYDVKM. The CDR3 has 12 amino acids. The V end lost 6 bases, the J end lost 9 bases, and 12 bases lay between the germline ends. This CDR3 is CASSGIAIEQFF. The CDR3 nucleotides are TGTGCCAGCAGCGGTATAGCCATTGAGCAGTTCTTC.

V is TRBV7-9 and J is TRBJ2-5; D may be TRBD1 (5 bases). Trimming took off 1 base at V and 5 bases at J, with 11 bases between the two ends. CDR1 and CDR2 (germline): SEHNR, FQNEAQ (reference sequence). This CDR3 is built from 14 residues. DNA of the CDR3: TGTGCCAGCAGCTTAGGGGCAGGGTTGGAGACCCAGTACTTC. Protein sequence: CASSLGAGLETQYF. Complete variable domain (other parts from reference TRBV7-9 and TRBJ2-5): DTGVSQNPRHKITKRGQNVTFRCDPISEHNRLYWYRQTLGQGPEFLTYFQNEAQLEKSRLLSDRFSAERPKGSFSTLEIQRTEQGDSAMYLCASSLGAGLETQYFGPGTRLLVL.

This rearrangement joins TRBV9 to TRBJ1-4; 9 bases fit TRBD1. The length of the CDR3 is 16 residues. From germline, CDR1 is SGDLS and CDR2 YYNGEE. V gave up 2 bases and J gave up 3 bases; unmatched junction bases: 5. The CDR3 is CASSVGQGASNEKLFF. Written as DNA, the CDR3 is TGTGCCAGCAGCGTGGGACAGGGTGCTTCTAATGAAAAACTGTTTTTT.

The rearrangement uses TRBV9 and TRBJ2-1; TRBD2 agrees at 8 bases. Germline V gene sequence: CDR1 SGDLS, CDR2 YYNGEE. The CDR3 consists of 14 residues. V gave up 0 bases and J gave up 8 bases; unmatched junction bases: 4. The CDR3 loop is CASSVAGGTYEQFF. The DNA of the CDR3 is TGTGCCAGCAGCGTAGCGGGGGGGACCTATGAGCAGTTCTTC.

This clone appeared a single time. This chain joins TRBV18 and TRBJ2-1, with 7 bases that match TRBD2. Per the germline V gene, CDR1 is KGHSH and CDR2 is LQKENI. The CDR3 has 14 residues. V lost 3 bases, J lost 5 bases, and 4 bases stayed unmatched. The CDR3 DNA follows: TGTGCCAGCTCACCTCCTGGGGGGGACAATGAGCAGTTCTTC. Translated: CASSPPGGDNEQFF.

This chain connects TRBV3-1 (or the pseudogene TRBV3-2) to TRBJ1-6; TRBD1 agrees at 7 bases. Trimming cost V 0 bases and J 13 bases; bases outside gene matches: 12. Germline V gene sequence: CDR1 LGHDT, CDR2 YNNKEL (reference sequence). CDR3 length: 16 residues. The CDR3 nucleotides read TGTGCCAGCAGCCAAGATTGGACAGGACGGCTTTCGCCCCTCCACTTT. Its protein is CASSQDWTGRLSPLHF.

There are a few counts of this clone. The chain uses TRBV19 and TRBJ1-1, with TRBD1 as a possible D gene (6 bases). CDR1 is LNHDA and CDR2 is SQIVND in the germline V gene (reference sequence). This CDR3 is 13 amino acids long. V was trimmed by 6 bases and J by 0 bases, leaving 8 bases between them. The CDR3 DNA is TGTGCCAGTAGAACAGGGTTGAACACTGAAGCTTTCTTT. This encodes CASRTGLNTEAFF.

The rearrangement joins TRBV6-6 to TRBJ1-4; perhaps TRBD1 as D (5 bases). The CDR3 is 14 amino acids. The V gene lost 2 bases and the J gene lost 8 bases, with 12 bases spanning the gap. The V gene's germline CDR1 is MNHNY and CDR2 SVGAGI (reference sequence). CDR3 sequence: CASSYGQGREKLFF. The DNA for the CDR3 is TGTGCCAGCAGTTACGGGCAGGGTCGGGAAAAACTGTTTTTT.

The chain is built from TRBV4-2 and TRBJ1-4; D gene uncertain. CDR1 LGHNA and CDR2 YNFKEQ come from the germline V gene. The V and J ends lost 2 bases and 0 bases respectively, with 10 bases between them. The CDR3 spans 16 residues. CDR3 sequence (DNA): TGTGCCAGCAGCCAAACGACAAGCCCAACTAATGAAAAACTGTTTTTT. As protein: CASSQTTSPTNEKLFF.

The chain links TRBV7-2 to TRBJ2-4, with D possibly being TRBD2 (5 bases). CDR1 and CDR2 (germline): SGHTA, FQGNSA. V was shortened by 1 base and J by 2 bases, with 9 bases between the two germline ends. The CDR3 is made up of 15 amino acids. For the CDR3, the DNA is TGTGCCAGCAGCTTAGGGGGAGCTACCAAAAACATTCAGTACTTC. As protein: CASSLGGATKNIQYF. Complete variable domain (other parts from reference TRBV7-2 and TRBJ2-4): GAGVSQSPSNKVTEKGKDVELRCDPISGHTALYWYRQSLGQGLEFLIYFQGNSAPDKSGLPSDRFSAERTGGSVSTLTIQRTQQEDSAVYLCASSLGGATKNIQYFGAGTRLSVL.

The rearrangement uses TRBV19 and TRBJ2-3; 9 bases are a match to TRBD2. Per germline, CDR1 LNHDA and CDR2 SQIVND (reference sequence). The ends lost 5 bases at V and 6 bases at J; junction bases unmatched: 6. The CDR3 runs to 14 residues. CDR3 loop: CASSLSSGKDTQYF. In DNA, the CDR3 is TGTGCCAGTAGTTTGTCTAGCGGGAAGGATACGCAGTATTTT.

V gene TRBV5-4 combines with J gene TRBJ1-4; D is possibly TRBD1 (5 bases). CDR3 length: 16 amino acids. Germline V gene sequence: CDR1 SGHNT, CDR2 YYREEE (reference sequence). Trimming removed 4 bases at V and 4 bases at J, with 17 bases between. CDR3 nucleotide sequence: TGTGCCAGCAGCCATGGTAGGAGGGGCCTTAATGAAAAACTGTTTTTT. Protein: CASSHGRRGLNEKLFF.

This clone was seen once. In nucleotides, the CDR3 is TGTGCCAGCAGCAAAGATGTGCGGACAAGCTCCTACAATGAGCAGTTCTTC. Translation gives CASSKDVRTSSYNEQFF. V and J are TRBV21-1 and TRBJ2-1; TRBD1, as called in the table, went unchecked against the DNA. TRBV21-1 is noted as a pseudogene. The CDR3 sequence is 17 residues long.

Written as DNA, the CDR3 is TGTGCCAGCAGCCAGACCGGGACTCAGTTAGGCTACAATGAGCAGTTCTTC. Its protein product is CASSQTGTQLGYNEQFF. The genes are TRBV4-2 and TRBJ2-1; D possibly corresponds to TRBD2 (6 bases). This CDR3 contains 17 residues. Germline CDR1 LGHNA, CDR2 YNFKEQ. V dropped 3 bases and J dropped 3 bases, with 18 bases sitting between them.

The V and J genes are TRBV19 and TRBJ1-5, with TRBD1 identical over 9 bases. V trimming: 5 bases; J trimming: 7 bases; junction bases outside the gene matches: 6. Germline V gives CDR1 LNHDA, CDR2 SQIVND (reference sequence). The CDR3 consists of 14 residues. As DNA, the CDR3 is TGTGCCAGTAGTTGGGGACAGGGCGGACAGCCCCAGCATTTT. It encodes CASSWGQGGQPQHF.

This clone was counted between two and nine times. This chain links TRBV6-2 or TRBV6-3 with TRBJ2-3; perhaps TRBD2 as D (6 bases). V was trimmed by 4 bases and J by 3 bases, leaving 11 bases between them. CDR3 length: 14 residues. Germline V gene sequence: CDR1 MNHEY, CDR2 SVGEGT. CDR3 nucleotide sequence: TGTGCCAGCAGTTTCATAGGACTAACAGATACGCAGTATTTT. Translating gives CASSFIGLTDTQYF.

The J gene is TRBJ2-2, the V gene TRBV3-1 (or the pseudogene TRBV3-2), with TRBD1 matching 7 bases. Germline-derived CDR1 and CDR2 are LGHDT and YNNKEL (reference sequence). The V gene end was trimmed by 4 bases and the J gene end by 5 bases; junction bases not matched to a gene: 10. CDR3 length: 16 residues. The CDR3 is CASSPQGPQVTGELFF. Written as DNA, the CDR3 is TGTGCCAGCAGCCCACAGGGGCCCCAAGTTACCGGGGAGCTGTTTTTT.

The CDR3 DNA follows: TGTGCCAGCTCACCATCGAAGGTGGCGGCCGGGGCCAACGTCCTGACTTTC. Its translation: CASSPSKVAAGANVLTF. This chain uses TRBV18 with TRBJ2-6; D not certain. Trimming left V 2 bases short and J 4 bases short, with 15 bases between. CDR3 size: 17 residues. From germline, CDR1 is KGHSH and CDR2 LQKENI.

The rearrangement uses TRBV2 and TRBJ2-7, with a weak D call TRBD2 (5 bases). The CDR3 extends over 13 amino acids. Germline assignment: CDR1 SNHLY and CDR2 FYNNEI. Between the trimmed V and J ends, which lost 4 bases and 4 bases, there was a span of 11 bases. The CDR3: CASSVEETYEQYF. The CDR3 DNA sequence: TGTGCCAGCAGTGTGGAGGAGACATACGAGCAGTACTTC. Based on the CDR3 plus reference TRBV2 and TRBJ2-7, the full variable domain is EPEVTQTPSHQVTQMGQEVILRCVPISNHLYFYWYRQILGQKVEFLVSFYNNEISEKSEIFDDQFSVERPDGSNFTLKIRSTKLEDSAMYFCASSVEETYEQYFGPGTRLTVT.